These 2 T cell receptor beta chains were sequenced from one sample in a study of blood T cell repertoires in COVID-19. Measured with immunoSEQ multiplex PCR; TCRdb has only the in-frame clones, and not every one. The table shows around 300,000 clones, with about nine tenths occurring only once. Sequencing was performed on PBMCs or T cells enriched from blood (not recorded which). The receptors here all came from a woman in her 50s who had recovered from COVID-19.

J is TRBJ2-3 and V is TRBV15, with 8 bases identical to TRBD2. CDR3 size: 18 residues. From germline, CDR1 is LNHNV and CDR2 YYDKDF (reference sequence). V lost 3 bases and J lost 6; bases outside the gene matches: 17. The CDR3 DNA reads TGTGCCACCAGCAGGGCTAACGTTGGGCTAGCGGGTTTGGATACGCAGTATTTT. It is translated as CATSRANVGLAGLDTQYF.

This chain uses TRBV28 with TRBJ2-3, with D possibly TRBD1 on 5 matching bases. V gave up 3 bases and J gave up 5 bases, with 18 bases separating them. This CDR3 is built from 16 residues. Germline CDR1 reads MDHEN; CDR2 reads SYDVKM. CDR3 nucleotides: TGTGCCAGCAGTTTTTCCCCAAAGGGGCGCGAAGATACGCAGTATTTT. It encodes CASSFSPKGREDTQYF.